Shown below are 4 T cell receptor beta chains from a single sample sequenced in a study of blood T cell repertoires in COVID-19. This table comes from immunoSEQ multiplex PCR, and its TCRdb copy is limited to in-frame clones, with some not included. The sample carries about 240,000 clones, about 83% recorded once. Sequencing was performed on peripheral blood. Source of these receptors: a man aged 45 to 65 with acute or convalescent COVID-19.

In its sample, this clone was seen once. This chain's CDR3 is CASSLGIRVSASTDTQYF. In DNA form, the CDR3 reads TGTGCCAGCAGCTTAGGAATACGGGTCAGTGCTAGCACAGATACGCAGTATTTT. The V gene is TRBV7-9, the J gene TRBJ2-3; no firm D call. Germline CDR1 SEHNR, CDR2 FQNEAQ (reference sequence). This CDR3 is built from 18 residues. V was clipped by 1 base and J by 0 bases, with 17 bases between them.

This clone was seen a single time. The CDR3 DNA is TGTGCCAGCAGCCAAGAAGCAGGGGTCGGGGCCAACGTCCTGACTTTC. This encodes CASSQEAGVGANVLTF. The gene calls are TRBV4-2 and TRBJ2-6, with a tentative D call TRBD1 (6 bases). With 0 bases removed from V and 4 bases from J, the gap between germline ends came to 10 bases. The CDR3 has 16 amino acids. Germline V gene sequence: CDR1 LGHNA, CDR2 YNFKEQ.

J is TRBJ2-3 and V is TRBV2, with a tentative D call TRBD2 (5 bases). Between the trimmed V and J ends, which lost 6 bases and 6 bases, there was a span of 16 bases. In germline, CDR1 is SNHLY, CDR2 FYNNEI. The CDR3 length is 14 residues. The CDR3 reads CASREETHKDTQYF. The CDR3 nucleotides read TGTGCCAGCAGGGAGGAGACACACAAGGATACGCAGTATTTT.

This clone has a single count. CDR3: CASSRGWLDTEAFF. The CDR3 DNA reads TGTGCCAGCAGCAGGGGTTGGTTAGACACTGAAGCTTTCTTT. The chain joins TRBV3-1 (or the pseudogene TRBV3-2) to TRBJ1-1; D is possibly TRBD1 (5 bases). V was trimmed by 5 bases and J by 3 bases, leaving 13 bases between them. The CDR3 has 14 residues. CDR1 and CDR2 from the germline V gene are LGHDT and YNNKEL (reference sequence).